One and the same sample provided the 17 T cell receptor beta chains below, sequenced in a study of molecular identifiers for immune sequencing clone quantification. From the PCR reads, TCRdb called clonotypes with MiXCR, one entry per CDR3 protein. This sample yields around 300,000 distinct CDR3 sequences, of which 24% are seen a single time; 0.65% to 0.75% belongs to the top ten. Material for sequencing was naive CD8+ T cells from blood, with Jurkat cell RNA spiked in. Subset in this sample: FACS-sorted CD8+CD4-CCR7+CD45RA+ naive T cells. The source of these receptors is a human donor in good health. Some libraries in this study had Jurkat cell RNA spiked in.

Many counts were recorded for this clonotype. J is TRBJ2-7 and V is TRBV20-1, with D unclear. This CDR3 is 13 amino acids long. Trimming took 6 bases from V and 2 from J, leaving 14 bases between them. CDR1 DFQATT and CDR2 SNEGSKA come from the germline V gene (reference sequence). This CDR3 reads CSAKRLATYEQYF. The CDR3 coding sequence is TGCAGTGCCAAGAGACTTGCAACCTACGAGCAGTACTTC.

The table lists this clonotype with many counts. This chain joins TRBV6-5 and TRBJ1-2; TRBD1 matches 7 bases. There are 16 residues in the CDR3. The V segment lost 5 bases and the J segment 0 bases; nucleotides outside the gene matches: 9. The germline gives CDR1 MNHEY, CDR2 SVGAGI. The CDR3: CASSPVTGTANYGYTF. The CDR3 bases are TGTGCCAGCAGTCCCGTGACCGGGACAGCTAACTATGGCTACACCTTC.

The table lists this clonotype with many counts. The gene calls are TRBV7-6 and TRBJ1-4; no reliable D call. CDR3 length equals 12 residues. V was trimmed by 6 bases and J by 3 bases, leaving 5 bases between them. Germline assignment: CDR1 SGHVS and CDR2 FNYEAQ. CDR3 in DNA: TGTGCCAGCAGGGGCTCTAATGAAAAACTGTTTTTT. Protein product: CASRGSNEKLFF.

To note about this clonotype: Just one base apart from a much larger clone, this may be a read error. The J gene is TRBJ1-1, the V gene TRBV12-3 or TRBV12-4, with TRBD1 matching 9 bases. There are 17 residues in the CDR3. Unmatched junction bases numbered 7, after V lost 1 base and J lost 1 base. This chain's CDR3 is CASSLDSGTGTNTEAFF. CDR3 in DNA: TGTGCCAGCAGTTTAGACTCCGGGACAGGGACGAACACTGAAGCTTTCTTT.

The chain recombines TRBV9 with TRBJ2-7; D not resolved. Trimming pared 0 bases from V and 2 bases from J, leaving 12 bases between. The CDR3 is 15 amino acids. CDR1 and CDR2 from the germline V gene are SGDLS and YYNGEE. CDR3 bases: TGTGCCAGCAGCGTAGAGGCAACTTCCCCCTACGAGCAGTACTTC. Its protein is CASSVEATSPYEQYF.

This clonotype was counted between two and nine times. The chain uses TRBV18 and TRBJ2-5, with TRBD2 as a possible D gene (5 bases). CDR1 is KGHSH, CDR2 LQKENI, per germline. The CDR3 sequence is 18 residues long. V lost 3 bases, J lost 2 bases, and 22 bases lay in between. The CDR3 here is CASSPPVFGWEPQETQYF. The CDR3 DNA reads TGTGCCAGCTCACCGCCGGTCTTCGGGTGGGAGCCGCAAGAGACCCAGTACTTC.

This clonotype was recorded a few times. The V gene is TRBV28, the J gene TRBJ2-5; D is undetermined. CDR1 is MDHEN, CDR2 SYDVKM, per germline. V shed 2 bases and J shed 2 bases, with 12 bases lying between them. The CDR3 runs 15 residues. The CDR3: CASSLDPSSQETQYF. CDR3 DNA: TGTGCCAGCAGTTTAGATCCATCGTCTCAAGAGACCCAGTACTTC.

This clonotype was picked up many times. The J gene is TRBJ2-3, the V gene TRBV28; 8 bases are shared with TRBD2. V gave up 2 bases and J gave up 6 bases; unmatched junction bases: 10. The CDR3 extends over 16 amino acids. Germline V lookup: CDR1 MDHEN, CDR2 SYDVKM. CDR3 in DNA: TGTGCCAGCAGTTTAATTCGAGCGGGAGTTTACGATACGCAGTATTTT. Its translation is CASSLIRAGVYDTQYF.

The table lists this clonotype with a few counts. V and J are TRBV19 and TRBJ2-5; D might be TRBD2 (6 bases). This CDR3 spans 13 amino acids. Germline CDR1 LNHDA, CDR2 SQIVND (reference sequence). V dropped 6 bases and J dropped 3 bases, with 11 bases sitting between them. The CDR3 nucleotides are TGTGCCAGTAGCACCGGGGGAGAAGAGACCCAGTACTTC. Translation: CASSTGGEETQYF.

In regard to this clonotype: A read error may account for a junction end that differs from germline. The rearrangement uses TRBV27 and TRBJ1-1; D unclear. The V gene's germline CDR1 is MNHEY and CDR2 SMNVEV (reference sequence). The CDR3 has 15 amino acids. The CDR3 bases are TGTGCCAGCGGTTTACGGCAGGCCTCGAACACTGAAGCTTTCTTT. Its translation: CASGLRQASNTEAFF.

In this sample, this clonotype turned up many times. J is TRBJ1-5 and V is TRBV6-2 or TRBV6-3, with D unclear. CDR1 MNHEY and CDR2 SVGEGT come from the germline V gene. CDR3 length equals 13 residues. V lost 10 bases, J lost 4 bases, and 14 bases lay in between. CDR3 sequence (DNA): TGTGCCACCAACCGTGGAGGAAATCAGCCCCAGCATTTT. Translated, it gives CATNRGGNQPQHF.

Only one count was recorded for this clonotype. The chain combines TRBV4-3 with TRBJ2-1; 9 nucleotides match TRBD2. Germline V gene data show CDR1 as LGHNA and CDR2 as YSLEER. This CDR3 contains 16 residues. Losses at the gene ends were 1 base for V and 4 bases for J; bases not matched to a gene: 5. The CDR3 DNA sequence: TGCGCCAGCAGCCAAGCTGCTAGCGGGGTATACAATGAGCAGTTCTTC. Protein: CASSQAASGVYNEQFF.

This clonotype showed up just a few times. The CDR3 DNA reads TGTGCCAGCAGCGGGGGAGGAAACATTCAGTACTTC. Translating it yields CASSGGGNIQYF. The rearrangement joins TRBV9 to TRBJ2-4; tentative D call: TRBD2 (6 bases). Germline-derived CDR1 and CDR2 are SGDLS and YYNGEE. V gave up 3 bases and J gave up 6 bases, with 7 bases separating them. This CDR3 contains 12 residues.

This clonotype has more than one count but fewer than ten. The chain is built from TRBV28 and TRBJ1-5, with D maybe TRBD1 (6 bases). CDR3 length: 16 amino acids. Between the trimmed V and J ends, which lost 4 bases and 1 base, there was a span of 14 bases. Germline CDR1 MDHEN, CDR2 SYDVKM. The DNA of the CDR3 is TGTGCCAGCAGTTCCCTAGGGGGATACAGCAATCAGCCCCAGCATTTT. This encodes CASSSLGGYSNQPQHF.

This clonotype was seen a handful of times. The J gene is TRBJ2-5, the V gene TRBV15; no definite D call. The V gene's germline CDR1 is LNHNV and CDR2 YYDKDF (reference sequence). Deletions cut 5 bases from V and 4 bases from J, with 11 bases between. This CDR3 contains 13 residues. The CDR3 region is CATSVGRPETQYF. CDR3 sequence (DNA): TGTGCCACCAGCGTTGGGCGACCAGAGACCCAGTACTTC.

This clonotype has a handful of counts. CDR3 nucleotide sequence: TGTGCCAGCAGCTTAGTTCCTCCCGGGACTTCATACGAGCAGTACTTC. As protein: CASSLVPPGTSYEQYF. This rearrangement joins TRBV11-2 to TRBJ2-7; D may be TRBD2 (6 bases). Trimming cost V 1 base and J 4 bases, with 17 bases left between them. Germline V gives CDR1 SGHAT, CDR2 FQNNGV. The CDR3 has 16 residues.

This clonotype has ten or more counts. This chain joins TRBV5-6 and TRBJ2-1; 8 bases fit TRBD1. Germline values: CDR1 SGHDT, CDR2 YYEEEE. V shed 0 bases and J 4 bases; nucleotides not matched to a gene: 3. The CDR3 sequence is 15 residues long. The CDR3 protein is CASSLVGQGYNEQFF. The CDR3 DNA sequence: TGTGCCAGCAGCTTGGTTGGACAGGGATACAATGAGCAGTTCTTC.